This section outlines one TCR beta chain sequence together with its context. Its cognate antigen is unknown. A junction boundary mismatches the germline segment, possibly from a read error. Researchers ran the PCR with 60 Vbeta and 13 Jbeta primers. Sequencing used immunoSEQ multiplex PCR; TCRdb keeps in-frame clones, though not all of them. The top ten clones hold about 1.6% of a sample with approximately 150,000 clones, around 78% of them seen once. Germline CDR1 SEHNR, CDR2 FQNEAQ (reference sequence). The CDR3 is 17 residues long. The sample belongs to a study of cytomegalovirus exposure and HLA in healthy donors. Overall study results and limits: The investigators catalogued 150 or so TCR beta chains as cytomegalovirus-associated.

This sequence joins TRBV7-9 and TRBJ1-2; D gene uncertain. This receptor was identified in a man aged 35 to 55 in good health and CMV-seronegative. The sequenced material came from PBMCs. CDR3 coding DNA: TGTTCCAGCAGCTTATTCCCCTCGGGGATCGCTAACTATGGCTACACCTTC. Translated, it gives CSSSLFPSGIANYGYTF.